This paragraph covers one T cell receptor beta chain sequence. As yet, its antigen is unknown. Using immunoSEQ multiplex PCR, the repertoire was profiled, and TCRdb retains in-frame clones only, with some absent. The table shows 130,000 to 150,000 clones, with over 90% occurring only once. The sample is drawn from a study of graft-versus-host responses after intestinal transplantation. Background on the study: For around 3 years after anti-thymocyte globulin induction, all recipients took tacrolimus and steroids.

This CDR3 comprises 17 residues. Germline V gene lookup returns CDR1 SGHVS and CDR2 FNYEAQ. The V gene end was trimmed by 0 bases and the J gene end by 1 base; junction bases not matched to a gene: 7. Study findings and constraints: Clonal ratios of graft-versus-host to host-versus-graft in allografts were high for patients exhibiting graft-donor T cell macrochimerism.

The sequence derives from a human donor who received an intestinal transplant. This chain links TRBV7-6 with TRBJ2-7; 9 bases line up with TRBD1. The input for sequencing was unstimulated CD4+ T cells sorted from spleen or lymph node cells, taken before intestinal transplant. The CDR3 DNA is TGTGCCAGCAGCTTAGCGGTCGTGGGACAGGGATCCTACGAGCAGTACTTC. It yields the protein CASSLAVVGQGSYEQYF.